These 9 T cell receptor beta chains were all obtained from the same sample, sequenced in a study of T cell repertoires and HLA-DP antigens (dated by TCRdb to 2016 to 2018). These receptors lack a known antigen. The library was obtained by the immunoSEQ multiplex PCR assay. TCRdb's version of the immuneACCESS table is confined to in-frame rearrangements and falls short of the full clone set. An unresolved V gene accounts for under half of the shortfall where checked; the remainder is of unknown origin. Present in this sample are around 110,000 clones, 80% to 95% of which were seen just once. About 0.3% of the sample is held by the ten biggest clonotypes. Specimen: CD4+ T cells from PBMCs. The receptor set was obtained from a woman aged 18 to 35 in good health and CMV-seronegative.

The rearrangement links TRBV7-2 to TRBJ2-5; no clear D gene. Germline V gene data show CDR1 as SGHTA and CDR2 as FQGNSA. CDR3 size: 12 residues. Between the trimmed V and J ends, which lost 5 bases and 9 bases, there was a span of 13 bases. The CDR3 sequence is CASSKLSLAQYF. The CDR3 nucleotides read TGTGCCAGCAGCAAGTTAAGTTTGGCCCAGTACTTC.

V gene TRBV6-1 combines with J gene TRBJ2-3; D is perhaps TRBD2 (7 bases). Germline V lookup: CDR1 MNHNS, CDR2 SASEGT. This CDR3 comprises 14 residues. V lost 2 bases, J lost 6 bases, and 12 bases lay in between. The CDR3 protein is CASSERGGTDTQYF. CDR3 DNA: TGTGCCAGCAGTGAAAGGGGGGGGACGGATACGCAGTATTTT.

This clone was detected only a few times. The chain joins TRBV4-3 to TRBJ1-5; the D is unclear. The CDR3 totals 13 residues. The germline V gene encodes CDR1 LGHNA and CDR2 YSLEER. V lost 5 bases and J lost 0, with 5 bases in between. CDR3 nucleotides: TGCGCCAGCAGCTTTGATAGCAATCAGCCCCAGCATTTT. It specifies CASSFDSNQPQHF.

V usage is TRBV28 and J usage is TRBJ2-3; 7 bases line up with TRBD2. The V and J ends lost 6 bases and 6 bases, in that order; junction bases with no gene match: 12. The germline V gene encodes CDR1 MDHEN and CDR2 SYDVKM. The CDR3 is 15 residues long. CDR3 protein: CASRFRVAGSDTQYF. The CDR3 region has the DNA TGTGCCAGCAGGTTCAGAGTAGCGGGCTCCGATACGCAGTATTTT.

This clone was counted once. The chain uses TRBV7-2 and TRBJ2-7, with D possibly TRBD2 on 5 matching bases. The CDR3 loop spans 15 amino acids. V was shortened by 4 bases and J by 0 bases, with 13 bases between the two germline ends. From germline, CDR1 is SGHTA and CDR2 FQGNSA. The CDR3 sequence: CASSSGKTNSYEQYV. The CDR3 DNA sequence: TGTGCCAGCAGCTCGGGGAAGACAAACTCCTACGAGCAGTACGTC.

This clone was counted only a few times. V usage is TRBV5-1 and J usage is TRBJ1-1, with D tentatively TRBD1 (6 bases). The length of the CDR3 is 15 residues. In germline, CDR1 is SGHRS, CDR2 YFSETQ. The V gene lost 3 bases and the J gene lost 1 base, with 13 bases spanning the gap. CDR3 nucleotides: TGCGCCAGCAGCTATCTGACAGGAGGGAACACTGAAGCTTTCTTT. Translated: CASSYLTGGNTEAFF.

This clone turned up a few times. One end of the junction varies from germline; a read error may be responsible. The J gene is TRBJ2-2, the V gene TRBV15, with D hard to call. This CDR3 has 12 residues. Germline assignment: CDR1 LNHNV and CDR2 YYDKDF (reference sequence). CDR3: CATSREAGELFF. The CDR3 DNA is TGTGCCACCAGCCGAGAGGCCGGGGAGCTGTTTTTT.

CDR3 amino acids: CASRMDRNQPQHF. Written as DNA, the CDR3 is TGTGCCAGCAGGATGGACAGGAATCAGCCCCAGCATTTT. J is TRBJ1-5 and V is TRBV7-2; TRBD1 matches at 7 bases. Germline V lookup: CDR1 SGHTA, CDR2 FQGNSA. The CDR3 is 13 amino acids. The trim removed 6 bases at V and 4 bases at J, leaving 3 bases unmatched.

The V and J genes are TRBV5-6 and TRBJ2-6; D perhaps matches TRBD1 (6 bases). This CDR3 has 16 residues. V gave up 0 bases and J gave up 4 bases, with 11 bases separating them. CDR1 and CDR2 (germline): SGHDT, YYEEEE. CDR3 bases: TGTGCCAGCAGCTTGGCATGGGGGCACGGGGCCAACGTCCTGACTTTC. Its translation is CASSLAWGHGANVLTF.